Shown below are 31 T cell receptor beta chains from a single sample sequenced in a study of response to subunit inactivated influenza vaccine. TCRdb re-called the RT-PCR reads with MiXCR, one entry per CDR3 protein. This table has under 950,000 distinct CDR3 sequences, around 21% appearing once. The sample in question was PBMCs from blood, obtained 4 to 6 days after vaccination. These receptors were collected from a man aged 50 or older who received an inactivated influenza vaccine.

The chain links TRBV30 to TRBJ2-2, with D maybe TRBD2 (6 bases). This CDR3 region has 13 residues. Germline V lookup: CDR1 GTSNPN, CDR2 SVGIG (reference sequence). The ends were cut back, 7 bases at V and 1 base at J, with 10 bases in the middle. CDR3 sequence: CASGLGNTGELFF. Written as DNA, the CDR3 is TGTGCCTCGGGACTTGGGAACACCGGGGAGCTGTTTTTT.

J is TRBJ1-1 and V is TRBV11-2, with unresolved D. Germline V gives CDR1 SGHAT, CDR2 FQNNGV. The length of the CDR3 is 15 residues. Trimming stripped 5 bases from V and 0 bases from J, with 13 bases between. The CDR3 loop reads CASSPGVSLNTEAFF. Here the CDR3 DNA reads TGTGCCAGCAGCCCGGGCGTCTCCCTGAACACTGAAGCTTTCTTT.

This sequence joins TRBV10-3 and TRBJ2-1, with 10 bases lining up with TRBD2. This CDR3 is 16 amino acids long. The germline gives CDR1 ENHRY, CDR2 SYGVKD. J was trimmed by 10 bases and V by 5 bases; bases with no gene match: 14. CDR3 amino acids: CAISPLGVAGGGEQFF. The CDR3 DNA reads as TGTGCCATCAGTCCCTTGGGGGTAGCGGGAGGAGGGGAGCAGTTCTTC.

V usage is TRBV27 and J usage is TRBJ2-4; D perhaps matches TRBD1 (8 bases). V shed 3 bases and J shed 13 bases, with 16 bases lying between them. CDR1 and CDR2 from the germline V gene are MNHEY and SMNVEV (reference sequence). This CDR3 is 13 amino acids long. The CDR3 sequence is CASSFTQRDRQYF. For the CDR3, the DNA is TGTGCCAGCAGTTTTACCCAGCGGGACAGGCAGTACTTC.

Only one count was recorded for this clonotype. This sequence joins TRBV11-1 and TRBJ2-1; 16 positions agree with TRBD2. The J segment lost 4 bases and the V segment lost 2 bases, leaving 8 bases of the junction unmatched. This CDR3 contains 19 residues. Germline V gives CDR1 SGHAT, CDR2 FQDESV (reference sequence). CDR3 nucleotide sequence: TGTGCCAGCAGCTTACCGGGACTAGCGGGAGGGCCGGTTTACAATGAGCAGTTCTTC. Translated, it gives CASSLPGLAGGPVYNEQFF.

V gene TRBV28 combines with J gene TRBJ2-7, with 7 bases aligning to TRBD1. V shed 2 bases, J shed 4 bases, and the junction held 8 bases outside the gene matches. The CDR3 spans 15 residues. Germline lookup yields CDR1 MDHEN and CDR2 SYDVKM. The CDR3 DNA reads TGTGCCAGCAGTTTAGTAGTCAGGGGGTCTTACGAGCAGTACTTC. This gives the protein CASSLVVRGSYEQYF.

This clonotype was picked up a small number of times. The gene calls are TRBV20-1 and TRBJ1-1; D uncertain. This CDR3 has 11 residues. Between the trimmed V and J ends, which lost 4 bases and 7 bases, there was a span of 10 bases. Germline values: CDR1 DFQATT, CDR2 SNEGSKA (reference sequence). DNA for the CDR3: TGCAGTGCTAATGGTTTGTTTGAAGCTTTCTTT. Its protein is CSANGLFEAFF.

The CDR3 sequence: CASSGQHGEKLFF. As DNA, the CDR3 is TGTGCCTCTTCGGGACAGCATGGGGAAAAACTGTTTTTT. The genes are TRBV10-3 and TRBJ1-4, with 7 nucleotides matching TRBD1. Germline V CDR1 and CDR2: ENHRY, SYGVKD. The CDR3 spans 13 residues. V trimming: 11 bases; J trimming: 8 bases; junction bases outside the gene matches: 11.

The V call is TRBV10-3, the J call TRBJ1-1, with 7 bases identical to TRBD1. This CDR3 spans 13 amino acids. Germline CDR1 reads ENHRY; CDR2 reads SYGVKD. The junction had 5 bases not matched to a gene; V was cut back by 8 bases and J by 2 bases. The CDR3: CAILGQKNTEAFF. Here the CDR3 DNA reads TGTGCCATCTTGGGACAGAAAAACACTGAAGCTTTCTTT.

Only a few counts were recorded for this clonotype. The rearrangement joins TRBV20-1 to TRBJ1-1, with D possibly being TRBD1 (5 bases). CDR1 is DFQATT, CDR2 SNEGSKA, per germline (reference sequence). The CDR3 has 17 amino acids. The germline V and J ends were trimmed by 3 bases and 7 bases, with 27 bases remaining between them. CDR3 DNA sequence: TGCAGTGCTAGGAACGAGTTCAGACAGCGATTAAACGGTGAAGCTTTCTTT. Amino acids: CSARNEFRQRLNGEAFF.

This clonotype was seen more than once but under ten times. V is TRBV5-1 and J is TRBJ2-2; D unresolved. This CDR3 spans 16 amino acids. Deletions cut 4 bases from V and 2 bases from J, with 15 bases between. From germline, CDR1 is SGHRS and CDR2 YFSETQ. In DNA form, the CDR3 reads TGCGCCAGCAGCCCGGGCCTCCTGACTAACACCGGGGAGCTGTTTTTT. It translates to CASSPGLLTNTGELFF.

This clonotype was seen more than once but under ten times. The rearrangement links TRBV7-9 to TRBJ1-1; 9 bases are a match to TRBD1. Germline assignment: CDR1 SEHNR and CDR2 FQNEAQ (reference sequence). Losses at the gene ends were 4 bases for V and 1 base for J; bases not matched to a gene: 4. CDR3 length: 15 amino acids. CDR3 sequence reads: CASSSGQGSNTEAFF. The DNA of the CDR3 is TGTGCCAGCAGCTCCGGACAGGGGTCGAACACTGAAGCTTTCTTT. Full variable domain (remainder filled in from reference TRBV7-9 and TRBJ1-1): DTGVSQNPRHKITKRGQNVTFRCDPISEHNRLYWYRQTLGQGPEFLTYFQNEAQLEKSRLLSDRFSAERPKGSFSTLEIQRTEQGDSAMYLCASSSGQGSNTEAFFGQGTRLTVV.

The sample holds one count of this clonotype. The chain combines TRBV29-1 with TRBJ2-1, with 8 bases lining up with TRBD2. V shed 8 bases and J 2 bases; nucleotides not matched to a gene: 20. The length of the CDR3 is 18 residues. Germline CDR1 and CDR2: SQVTM and ANQGSEA. The CDR3 sequence is CSSTLAGWNGGTYNEQFF. CDR3 sequence (DNA): TGCAGCTCCACTTTAGCGGGGTGGAATGGTGGGACCTACAATGAGCAGTTCTTC.

The chain couples TRBV4-3 to TRBJ2-5; 8 nucleotides agree with TRBD2. Trimming took 0 bases from V and 5 from J; bases not matched to a gene: 8. Germline V gene lookup returns CDR1 LGHNA and CDR2 YSLEER. The CDR3 has 16 residues. CDR3 DNA: TGCGCCAGCAGCCAAGAAGTTACGGGAGGGTGGGAGACCCAGTACTTC. Translation gives CASSQEVTGGWETQYF.

The CDR3 loop reads CASSQGPPTWYTF. The CDR3 region has the DNA TGTGCCAGCAGCCAAGGTCCCCCAACGTGGTACACCTTC. The rearrangement links TRBV7-9 to TRBJ1-2; D uncertain. This CDR3 contains 13 residues. V was clipped by 5 bases and J by 11 bases, with 18 bases between them. Germline V gives CDR1 SEHNR, CDR2 FQNEAQ (reference sequence).

The chain is built from TRBV4-1 and TRBJ2-3; 8 bases map to TRBD1. The trim removed 1 base at V and 6 bases at J, leaving 12 bases unmatched. CDR3 length: 17 residues. Per germline, CDR1 MGHRA and CDR2 YSYEKL. DNA for the CDR3: TGCGCCAGCAGCCAAGCCCAGACAGGGGCCACGGAGGATACGCAGTATTTT. Translating gives CASSQAQTGATEDTQYF.

This chain joins TRBV30 and TRBJ2-7; 8 bases agree with TRBD1. With V trimmed by 4 bases and J by 0 bases, 8 bases remained unmatched. The germline V gene encodes CDR1 GTSNPN and CDR2 SVGIG (reference sequence). This CDR3 comprises 15 residues. DNA of the CDR3: TGTGCCTGGACGTCTTCGGGACAGGCCTCCTACGAGCAGTACTTC. This sequence encodes CAWTSSGQASYEQYF.

The rearrangement joins TRBV7-8 to TRBJ1-4; TRBD1 is a possible D gene (5 bases). V dropped 1 base and J dropped 7 bases, with 10 bases sitting between them. CDR3 length: 14 amino acids. Germline lookup yields CDR1 SGHVS and CDR2 FQNEAQ. The DNA of the CDR3 is TGTGCCAGCAGCTTAGGGGGGTTCCGTGAAAAACTGTTTTTT. Translated, it gives CASSLGGFREKLFF.

The gene calls are TRBV11-2 and TRBJ2-1; either TRBD1 or TRBD2 may fit D (5 bases each). The germline gives CDR1 SGHAT, CDR2 FQNNGV. Trimming pared 3 bases from V and 3 bases from J, leaving 12 bases between. The CDR3 runs 15 residues. The CDR3, as DNA: TGTGCCAGCAGCTTCCAGTCGAGGGGCTACAATGAGCAGTTCTTC. Its translation: CASSFQSRGYNEQFF.

This clonotype has just a few counts. The V call is TRBV7-2, the J call TRBJ2-3; 7 bases map to TRBD1. Unmatched junction bases numbered 7, after V lost 1 base and J lost 3 bases. The CDR3 covers 16 residues. Germline V gives CDR1 SGHTA, CDR2 FQGNSA. The CDR3 DNA reads TGTGCCAGCAGCTTAGAGGGGGCTGGCGTAACAGATACGCAGTATTTT. Its translation is CASSLEGAGVTDTQYF.

At least ten counts were recorded for this clonotype. This chain joins TRBV9 and TRBJ2-5; 10 nucleotides agree with TRBD2. The germline V gene encodes CDR1 SGDLS and CDR2 YYNGEE. The CDR3 is 15 amino acids. V lost 4 bases to trimming and J lost 4 bases; unmatched junction nucleotides: 7. The DNA of the CDR3 is TGTGCCAGCAGCCCCAGAGGACTAGCGGTAGAGACCCAGTACTTC. This codes for CASSPRGLAVETQYF. The full variable domain, rest sourced from reference TRBV9 and TRBJ2-5, is DSGVTQTPKHLITATGQRVTLRCSPRSGDLSVYWYQQSLDQGLQFLIQYYNGEERAKGNILERFSAQQFPDLHSELNLSSLELGDSALYFCASSPRGLAVETQYFGPGTRLLVL.

This clonotype was seen many times. The chain links TRBV20-1 to TRBJ2-1; no clear D gene. There are 16 residues in the CDR3. Trimming pared 2 bases from V and 8 bases from J, leaving 22 bases between. CDR1 is DFQATT and CDR2 is SNEGSKA in the germline V gene (reference sequence). CDR3 nucleotide sequence: TGCAGTGCTAGACCCATGTTAGGTCCTTACAACGATGAGCAGTTCTTC. Its translation: CSARPMLGPYNDEQFF.

The chain couples TRBV12-3 or TRBV12-4 to TRBJ1-2; D gene ambiguous. V lost 6 bases and J 4 bases, leaving 18 bases between the germline ends. CDR3 length equals 15 residues. In DNA form, the CDR3 reads TGTGCCAGCAGCTATGATGTTGGCAGCCTCTATGGCTACACCTTC. This sequence encodes CASSYDVGSLYGYTF.

This clonotype was observed a few times. The chain combines TRBV12-3 or TRBV12-4 with TRBJ2-1, with 9 nucleotides matching TRBD2. J gave up 2 bases and V 3 bases, and 5 bases lay outside the gene matches. The CDR3 extends over 16 amino acids. The CDR3 is CASSFGAGGPYNEQFF. The CDR3 DNA follows: TGTGCCAGCAGTTTTGGAGCGGGAGGCCCCTACAATGAGCAGTTCTTC.

The rearrangement joins TRBV20-1 to TRBJ1-2, with D perhaps TRBD1 (5 bases). The CDR3 contains 15 residues. Germline assignment: CDR1 DFQATT and CDR2 SNEGSKA (reference sequence). Trimming shortened V by 3 bases and J by 5 bases, and 19 bases separated the two germline ends. As DNA, the CDR3 is TGCAGTGCTAGCGTTTCTGGGGGACCGACTTATGGCTACACCTTC. This encodes CSASVSGGPTYGYTF.

The chain joins TRBV4-1 to TRBJ1-4; no firm D call. This CDR3 has 16 residues. CDR1 is MGHRA, CDR2 YSYEKL, per germline. Trimming left V 4 bases short and J 0 bases short, with 12 bases between. The CDR3 DNA reads as TGCGCCAGCAGCCTCCCACCGGGATCAACTAATGAAAAACTGTTTTTT. It is translated as CASSLPPGSTNEKLFF.

The rearrangement joins TRBV18 to TRBJ1-1, with a tentative D call TRBD1 (5 bases). Trimming pared 3 bases from V and 1 base from J, leaving 12 bases between. From germline, CDR1 is KGHSH and CDR2 LQKENI. CDR3 length equals 15 residues. The DNA of the CDR3 is TGTGCCAGCTCACCGGACACGGGAAGGAACACTGAAGCTTTCTTT. Its translation: CASSPDTGRNTEAFF.

This clonotype was seen a few times. The rearrangement joins TRBV30 to TRBJ2-5, with D hard to call. Trimming shortened V by 0 bases and J by 5 bases, and 10 bases separated the two germline ends. Germline lookup yields CDR1 GTSNPN and CDR2 SVGIG (reference sequence). This CDR3 is built from 13 residues. The CDR3 region is CAWSVQSAETQYF. CDR3 nucleotides: TGTGCCTGGAGTGTACAATCGGCGGAGACCCAGTACTTC.

This clonotype was seen only a few times. This sequence joins TRBV4-3 and TRBJ2-7; 7 bases are a match to TRBD2. Germline CDR1 and CDR2: LGHNA and YSLEER. The length of the CDR3 is 15 residues. Germline trimming cut 0 bases from V and 3 bases from J; bases unmatched to any gene: 5. The CDR3 DNA reads TGCGCCAGCAGCCAAGATCCGGGAGGTAACTACGAGCAGTACTTC. It is translated as CASSQDPGGNYEQYF.

This sequence joins TRBV12-3 or TRBV12-4 and TRBJ2-7; 11 bases agree with TRBD1. Germline trimming cut 4 bases from V and 3 bases from J; bases unmatched to any gene: 8. CDR3 length: 16 amino acids. The CDR3 reads CASSSNQGTGGYEQYF. DNA of the CDR3: TGTGCCAGCAGTTCCAACCAGGGGACAGGGGGCTACGAGCAGTACTTC.

This clonotype was seen a handful of times. V gene TRBV20-1 combines with J gene TRBJ2-1; TRBD2 might be the D (5 bases). Trimming took 7 bases from V and 0 from J, leaving 13 bases between them. Germline V gene lookup returns CDR1 DFQATT and CDR2 SNEGSKA (reference sequence). This CDR3 region has 14 residues. The CDR3 loop reads CSGGGGSSYNEQFF. CDR3 DNA sequence: TGCAGTGGCGGAGGCGGCAGCTCCTACAATGAGCAGTTCTTC.